The 20 T cell receptor beta chains below all came from one sample that was sequenced in a study of PD-1 blockade in mismatch repair-deficient tumors. Their specific antigens are unknown. The protocol was immunoSEQ multiplex PCR, while the TCRdb copy is restricted to in-frame clones and leaves out a portion. The sample shows approximately 8,300 clones, more than 85% of them seen only once. Time point meaning: roughly ten-day in vitro stimulation with candidate mutation-associated neoantigen peptide 1. This specimen was cells cultured in vitro, taken from a patient treated with pembrolizumab. The receptors come from an adult with mismatch repair-deficient cancer.

The count of this clone is one. The chain has TRBV5-1 and TRBJ2-4, with 8 bases fitting TRBD1. Germline values: CDR1 SGHRS, CDR2 YFSETQ. The V segment lost 7 bases and the J segment 2 bases; nucleotides outside the gene matches: 2. This CDR3 has 13 amino acids. CDR3 in amino acids: CASGQGPKNIQYF. CDR3 DNA sequence: TGCGCCAGCGGACAGGGACCCAAAAACATTCAGTACTTC. The complete variable domain, with remaining parts taken from reference TRBV5-1 and TRBJ2-4, reads KAGVTQTPRYLIKTRGQQVTLSCSPISGHRSVSWYQQTPGQGLQFLFEYFSETQRNKGNFPGRFSGRQFSNSRSEMNVSTLELGDSALYLCASGQGPKNIQYFGAGTRLSVL.

The chain employs TRBV11-1 and TRBJ2-7; TRBD1 aligns across 8 bases. Per the germline V gene, CDR1 is SGHAT and CDR2 is FQDESV (reference sequence). This CDR3 is built from 15 residues. With 0 bases clipped from V and 7 bases from J, the junction kept 8 bases outside the gene matches. In nucleotides, the CDR3 is TGTGCCAGCAGCTTAGCCCCGGGACAGGTATTGGAGCAGTACTTC. Amino acid sequence: CASSLAPGQVLEQYF.

J is TRBJ1-5 and V is TRBV7-6; no firm D call. The CDR3 is made up of 13 amino acids. Per germline, CDR1 SGHVS and CDR2 FNYEAQ. V was pared by 3 bases and J by 6 bases, with 9 bases between. The chain's CDR3 is CASSFGGLQPQHF. The CDR3 DNA reads as TGTGCCAGCAGCTTCGGTGGGCTTCAGCCCCAGCATTTT.

The chain links TRBV4-2 to TRBJ1-1, with 7 bases identical to TRBD1. The V and J ends lost 0 bases and 5 bases, in that order; junction bases with no gene match: 6. CDR1 and CDR2 from the germline V gene are LGHNA and YNFKEQ. The CDR3 sequence is 15 residues long. The CDR3 bases are TGTGCCAGCAGCCAAGAACCAGGGGGTGCTACTGAAGCTTTCTTT. It translates to CASSQEPGGATEAFF.

V usage is TRBV7-2 and J usage is TRBJ2-3, with 7 bases matching TRBD2. J was trimmed by 4 bases and V by 5 bases; bases with no gene match: 9. There are 15 residues in the CDR3. Germline V gene lookup returns CDR1 SGHTA and CDR2 FQGNSA. The CDR3 nucleotides are TGTGCCAGCAGCCTTGGGACTATCAGGGCAGATACGCAGTATTTT. It encodes CASSLGTIRADTQYF.

The rearrangement links TRBV7-3 to TRBJ2-1, with 9 bases aligning to TRBD1. The CDR3 is made up of 13 amino acids. V trimming: 2 bases; J trimming: 9 bases; junction bases outside the gene matches: 2. The germline gives CDR1 SGHTA, CDR2 FQGTGA. Here the CDR3 DNA reads TGTGCCAGCAGCTTACGACAGGGGGGTGAGCAGTTCTTC. Translation: CASSLRQGGEQFF.

CDR3 DNA: TGCGCCAGCAGCTTGATGGGCTCTTACACCGGGGAGCTGTTTTTT. Encoded protein: CASSLMGSYTGELFF. The V gene is TRBV5-1, the J gene TRBJ2-2; unclear D gene. CDR1 SGHRS and CDR2 YFSETQ come from the germline V gene. The CDR3 has 15 amino acids. The germline V and J ends were trimmed by 1 base and 3 bases, with 10 bases remaining between them.

This chain joins TRBV5-4 and TRBJ1-2; D remains unclear. Deletions cut 5 bases from V and 3 bases from J, with 11 bases between. The CDR3 covers 13 residues. The germline gives CDR1 SGHNT, CDR2 YYREEE (reference sequence). In DNA, the CDR3 is TGTGCCAGCAGGTTATCCCAAGACTATGGCTACACCTTC. Its protein product is CASRLSQDYGYTF.

The chain employs TRBV7-9 and TRBJ1-2, with 12 positions matching TRBD1. CDR1 is SEHNR and CDR2 is FQNEAQ in the germline V gene (reference sequence). V was clipped by 5 bases and J by 9 bases; unmatched bases: 4. The CDR3 spans 13 residues. CDR3 loop: CASSPGQGASYTF. CDR3 coding DNA: TGTGCCAGCAGCCCGGGACAGGGGGCAAGCTACACCTTC.

The rearrangement links TRBV2 to TRBJ2-1; maybe TRBD1 (5 bases). Trimming left V 2 bases short and J 3 bases short, with 17 bases between. CDR1 and CDR2 from the germline V gene are SNHLY and FYNNEI. This CDR3 has 17 residues. For the CDR3, the DNA is TGTGCCAGCAGTGAAAATCGTCAGGGTGTTAGCTACAATGAGCAGTTCTTC. It specifies CASSENRQGVSYNEQFF.

The rearrangement links TRBV7-8 to TRBJ1-5; TRBD1 might be the D (5 bases). The CDR3 contains 14 residues. Per germline, CDR1 SGHVS and CDR2 FQNEAQ. V lost 5 bases and J 5 bases, leaving 13 bases between the germline ends. The CDR3 DNA reads TGTGCCAGCAGCCAAGACAGTTTTGATCAGCCCCAGCATTTT. The encoded protein is CASSQDSFDQPQHF.

The rearrangement uses TRBV29-1 and TRBJ1-2, with D maybe TRBD1 (6 bases). The germline gives CDR1 SQVTM, CDR2 ANQGSEA. V gave up 5 bases and J gave up 5 bases, with 12 bases separating them. This CDR3 has 12 amino acids. The chain's CDR3 is CSVQGSWYGYTF. The DNA of the CDR3 is TGCAGCGTTCAGGGGAGCTGGTATGGCTACACCTTC.

The chain has TRBV7-3 and TRBJ2-1, with 7 bases identical to TRBD2. The CDR3 is made up of 14 amino acids. Germline values: CDR1 SGHTA, CDR2 FQGTGA. Trimming cost V 2 bases and J 5 bases; bases outside gene matches: 3. CDR3 coding DNA: TGTGCCAGCAGCTTACCGGGACTAAACAATGAGCAGTTCTTC. Translated, it gives CASSLPGLNNEQFF.

The genes are TRBV5-1 and TRBJ2-7; TRBD2 agrees at 11 bases. Germline CDR1 SGHRS, CDR2 YFSETQ. This CDR3 has 15 residues. Unmatched junction bases numbered 4, after V lost 1 base and J lost 4 bases. DNA of the CDR3: TGCGCCAGCAGCTTGAATGTAGCGGGAGGGTACGAGCAGTACTTC. It translates to CASSLNVAGGYEQYF. Combining the CDR3 with reference TRBV5-1 and TRBJ2-7 gives the whole variable domain KAGVTQTPRYLIKTRGQQVTLSCSPISGHRSVSWYQQTPGQGLQFLFEYFSETQRNKGNFPGRFSGRQFSNSRSEMNVSTLELGDSALYLCASSLNVAGGYEQYFGPGTRLTVT.

The rearrangement joins TRBV4-2 to TRBJ2-1, with TRBD2 identical over 7 bases. The V gene end was trimmed by 1 base and the J gene end by 6 bases; junction bases not matched to a gene: 6. Germline V CDR1 and CDR2: LGHNA, YNFKEQ. The CDR3 length is 15 residues. The CDR3 sequence is CASSQVGRPSNEQFF. The CDR3 region has the DNA TGTGCCAGCAGCCAAGTCGGGAGGCCCAGCAATGAGCAGTTCTTC.

This chain connects TRBV28 to TRBJ2-1, with D possibly matching TRBD2 (6 bases). Per germline, CDR1 MDHEN and CDR2 SYDVKM. The CDR3 contains 18 residues. Trimming removed 1 base from V and 0 bases from J, with 16 bases in between. The CDR3 DNA follows: TGTGCCAGCAGTTTATCCACCGGGCGCGGGATCTCCTACAATGAGCAGTTCTTC. It translates to CASSLSTGRGISYNEQFF.

CDR3 in DNA: TGTGCCAGCAGTTTTGGGGGGTCAGGGGGCGTATATGAGCAGTTCTTC. This translates into CASSFGGSGGVYEQFF. The gene calls are TRBV28 and TRBJ2-1; 8 bases align to TRBD1. The CDR3 totals 16 residues. The ends lost 3 bases at V and 8 bases at J; junction bases unmatched: 12. The V gene's germline CDR1 is MDHEN and CDR2 SYDVKM.

The chain employs TRBV11-2 and TRBJ2-3, with D uncertain. This CDR3 has 13 amino acids. CDR1 and CDR2 from the germline V gene are SGHAT and FQNNGV. V lost 0 bases and J lost 5, with 6 bases in between. The CDR3 reads CASSLDRQDTQYF. CDR3 DNA: TGTGCCAGCAGCTTAGACAGACAAGATACGCAGTATTTT. Full variable domain (outside the CDR3, taken from reference TRBV11-2 and TRBJ2-3): EAGVAQSPRYKIIEKRQSVAFWCNPISGHATLYWYQQILGQGPKLLIQFQNNGVVDDSQLPKDRFSAERLKGVDSTLKIQPAKLEDSAVYLCASSLDRQDTQYFGPGTRLTVL.

The V and J genes are TRBV5-1 and TRBJ2-3; perhaps TRBD2 as D (5 bases). V lost 4 bases and J 0 bases, leaving 15 bases between the germline ends. In germline, CDR1 is SGHRS, CDR2 YFSETQ. The CDR3 consists of 16 residues. The CDR3 here is CASSLGLFPSTDTQYF. The DNA for the CDR3 is TGCGCCAGCAGCCTAGGACTGTTTCCTAGCACAGATACGCAGTATTTT.

V and J are TRBV6-5 and TRBJ2-1, with 10 positions matching TRBD2. This CDR3 has 14 residues. Trimming removed 7 bases from V and 9 bases from J; junction bases left unmatched: 9. Germline loops: CDR1 MNHEY, CDR2 SVGAGI. The chain's CDR3 is CASTIRLAGGEQFF. In DNA form, the CDR3 reads TGTGCCAGCACTATTCGTTTAGCGGGAGGTGAGCAGTTCTTC.